Presented here are 30 T cell receptor beta chains from one specimen sequenced in a study of shared clonotypes between healthy human individuals. Assay: immunoSEQ multiplex PCR; the TCRdb copy retains only in-frame clones and omits some. The sample contains some 240,000 clones, 65% to 70% of which appear only once. Source material: memory CD4+ T cells sorted from blood. Subset indicated: CD45RA-negative fraction. These receptor sequences come from a man aged 25-40 years in good health.

V and J are TRBV15 and TRBJ2-4, with TRBD1 matching 7 bases. CDR1 is LNHNV, CDR2 YYDKDF, per germline (reference sequence). CDR3 size: 15 residues. V gave up 3 bases and J gave up 4 bases; unmatched junction bases: 6. For the CDR3, the DNA is TGTGCCACCAGCAGGCCCGGGACAGATAAAAACATTCAGTACTTC. Translated, it gives CATSRPGTDKNIQYF. Complete variable domain (other parts from reference TRBV15 and TRBJ2-4): DAMVIQNPRYQVTQFGKPVTLSCSQTLNHNVMYWYQQKSSQAPKLLFHYYDKDFNNEADTPDNFQSRRPNTSFCFLDIRSPGLGDTAMYLCATSRPGTDKNIQYFGAGTRLSVL.

CDR3 sequence: CALKTLVNQPQHF. The CDR3 DNA reads TGTGCTCTAAAAACACTCGTCAATCAGCCCCAGCATTTT. The rearrangement joins TRBV6-4 to TRBJ1-5; D is unresolved. Germline loops: CDR1 MRHNA, CDR2 SNTAGT. The CDR3 totals 13 residues.

J is TRBJ1-2 and V is TRBV5-6, with D unresolved. Per germline, CDR1 SGHDT and CDR2 YYEEEE. The CDR3 consists of 15 residues. The ends were cut back, 0 bases at V and 0 bases at J, with 9 bases in the middle. CDR3 bases: TGTGCCAGCAGCTTGGAAAAGACTACTAACTATGGCTACACCTTC. As protein: CASSLEKTTNYGYTF. Full variable domain (outside the CDR3, taken from reference TRBV5-6 and TRBJ1-2): DAGVTQSPTHLIKTRGQQVTLRCSPKSGHDTVSWYQQALGQGPQFIFQYYEEEERQRGNFPDRFSGHQFPNYSSELNVNALLLGDSALYLCASSLEKTTNYGYTFGSGTRLTVV.

The table lists this clone with a count of one. V gene TRBV2 combines with J gene TRBJ2-1, with D perhaps TRBD1 (5 bases). Germline V CDR1 and CDR2: SNHLY, FYNNEI. Trimming stripped 4 bases from V and 6 bases from J, with 16 bases between. The CDR3 runs to 15 residues. For the CDR3, the DNA is TGTGCCAGCAGTGTTAGGGGCAGAGGATTCAATGAGCAGTTCTTC. Translating it yields CASSVRGRGFNEQFF. Drawing the rest from reference TRBV2 and TRBJ2-1, the complete variable domain is EPEVTQTPSHQVTQMGQEVILRCVPISNHLYFYWYRQILGQKVEFLVSFYNNEISEKSEIFDDQFSVERPDGSNFTLKIRSTKLEDSAMYFCASSVRGRGFNEQFFGPGTRLTVL.

The chain employs TRBV2 and TRBJ2-5; tentative D call: TRBD1 (6 bases). The CDR3 totals 14 residues. Germline V lookup: CDR1 SNHLY, CDR2 FYNNEI. V lost 6 bases and J lost 2, with 13 bases in between. This CDR3 is CASRTGWEQETQYF. The CDR3 nucleotides read TGTGCCAGCAGAACAGGGTGGGAACAAGAGACCCAGTACTTC.

The chain joins TRBV7-2 to TRBJ2-3, with 7 bases matching TRBD1. The V segment lost 1 base and the J segment 1 base; nucleotides outside the gene matches: 5. Germline values: CDR1 SGHTA, CDR2 FQGNSA. CDR3 length: 16 residues. CDR3 sequence reads: CASSLGTGLRTDTQYF. For the CDR3, the DNA is TGTGCCAGCAGCTTAGGGACAGGCCTCCGCACAGATACGCAGTATTTT.

This sequence joins TRBV6-5 and TRBJ1-3; D unclear. Trimming took 3 bases from V and 0 from J, leaving 9 bases between them. CDR1 and CDR2 from the germline V gene are MNHEY and SVGAGI. The CDR3 covers 15 residues. The CDR3 DNA reads as TGTGCCAGCAGTTATAACCGGGGCTCTGGAAACACCATATATTTT. It encodes CASSYNRGSGNTIYF.

The genes are TRBV18 and TRBJ2-1; maybe TRBD2 (6 bases). CDR1 is KGHSH and CDR2 is LQKENI in the germline V gene. V lost 5 bases and J lost 8, with 19 bases in between. The CDR3 consists of 15 residues. The CDR3 is CASSSWGDAFDEQFF. The CDR3 nucleotides are TGTGCCAGCTCATCGTGGGGGGACGCGTTCGATGAGCAGTTCTTC. Based on the CDR3 plus reference TRBV18 and TRBJ2-1, the full variable domain is NAGVMQNPRHLVRRRGQEARLRCSPMKGHSHVYWYRQLPEEGLKFMVYLQKENIIDESGMPKERFSAEFPKEGPSILRIQQVVRGDSAAYFCASSSWGDAFDEQFFGPGTRLTVL.

In the case of this clone: The same CDR3 also results from other DNA sequences found in this sample. This chain connects TRBV5-1 to TRBJ2-3, with TRBD2 identical over 7 bases. CDR3 size: 15 residues. V was pared by 0 bases and J by 3 bases, with 4 bases of the junction left unmatched. Germline V gene lookup returns CDR1 SGHRS and CDR2 YFSETQ. The CDR3 DNA is TGCGCCAGCAGCTTGGCGGGAGGTTGGACAGATACGCAGTATTTT. Its protein is CASSLAGGWTDTQYF.

The chain is built from TRBV11-2 and TRBJ2-6; D ambiguous. In germline, CDR1 is SGHAT, CDR2 FQNNGV. The CDR3 covers 16 residues. With 5 bases removed from V and 4 bases from J, the gap between germline ends came to 15 bases. The CDR3: CASSDRVRWGANVLTF. The CDR3 region has the DNA TGTGCCAGCAGCGATAGGGTACGGTGGGGGGCCAACGTCCTGACTTTC.

The chain is built from TRBV21-1 and TRBJ1-2. TRBV21-1 is assigned pseudogene status. The CDR3 consists of 20 residues. The CDR3 is CASSKMPLAGRKKGCYGYTF. CDR3 nucleotide sequence: TGTGCCAGCAGCAAAATGCCGCTCGCCGGGAGAAAGAAGGGGTGCTATGGCTACACCTTC.

The gene calls are TRBV6-1 and TRBJ2-1, with D perhaps matching TRBD2 (5 bases). The CDR3 covers 14 residues. In germline, CDR1 is MNHNS, CDR2 SASEGT. Trimming cost V 3 bases and J 2 bases, with 8 bases left between them. CDR3 sequence (DNA): TGTGCCAGCAGTGAGGGGAGTCCCTACAATGAGCAGTTCTTC. Amino acid sequence: CASSEGSPYNEQFF.

Comment on this clone: Other DNA sequences in the sample encode the same CDR3. The J gene is TRBJ2-3, the V gene TRBV9; no clear D. The CDR3 consists of 14 residues. Germline lookup yields CDR1 SGDLS and CDR2 YYNGEE. Trimming pared 2 bases from V and 0 bases from J, leaving 7 bases between. The CDR3 nucleotides read TGTGCCAGCAGCGTCTCAAAAAGCACAGATACGCAGTATTTT. The encoded protein is CASSVSKSTDTQYF.

This clone came up a few times. V is TRBV6-1 and J is TRBJ2-6; D call uncertain. In germline, CDR1 is MNHNS, CDR2 SASEGT. CDR3 length equals 14 residues. V lost 6 bases and J 1 base, leaving 7 bases between the germline ends. The CDR3 nucleotides read TGTGCCAGCAGGGATACTTCTGGGGCCAACGTCCTGACTTTC. This encodes CASRDTSGANVLTF.

The chain couples TRBV7-9 to TRBJ1-4; 7 nucleotides align to TRBD1. The CDR3 runs 16 residues. J gave up 3 bases and V 10 bases, and 14 bases lay outside the gene matches. Germline V gene data show CDR1 as SEHNR and CDR2 as FQNEAQ (reference sequence). CDR3 loop: CATSTGISAANEKLFF. CDR3 DNA: TGTGCCACCTCGACAGGGATTAGTGCGGCTAATGAAAAACTGTTTTTT. The full variable domain, with the rest looked up from reference TRBV7-9 and TRBJ1-4, is DTGVSQNPRHKITKRGQNVTFRCDPISEHNRLYWYRQTLGQGPEFLTYFQNEAQLEKSRLLSDRFSAERPKGSFSTLEIQRTEQGDSAMYLCATSTGISAANEKLFFGSGTQLSVL.

The CDR3 DNA reads TGTGCCAGCAGCGTAGCGTCCGGCCCCCCTTCGTCGGGCTACACCTTC. Protein product: CASSVASGPPSSGYTF. This chain links TRBV9 with TRBJ1-2; D not resolved. The CDR3 covers 16 residues. Trimming stripped 0 bases from V and 8 bases from J, with 20 bases between. The V gene's germline CDR1 is SGDLS and CDR2 YYNGEE.

This chain joins TRBV29-1 and TRBJ2-1, with TRBD1 matching over 8 bases. V gave up 0 bases and J gave up 9 bases; unmatched junction bases: 7. Looked up from germline, CDR1 is SQVTM and CDR2 is ANQGSEA. The CDR3 length is 14 residues. The CDR3 coding sequence is TGCAGCGTTGAAGATAGGACAGGGTTCAGTGAGCAGTTCTTC. Encoded protein: CSVEDRTGFSEQFF.

This chain links TRBV5-1 with TRBJ2-7; 12 nucleotides align to TRBD1. The V gene end was trimmed by 4 bases and the J gene end by 6 bases; junction bases not matched to a gene: 11. Germline V gives CDR1 SGHRS, CDR2 YFSETQ. The CDR3 has 16 amino acids. In DNA, the CDR3 is TGCGCCAGCAGCCCGAGCCCGGGACAGGGGGCAATCGAGCAGTACTTC. This translates into CASSPSPGQGAIEQYF. Full variable domain (outside the CDR3, taken from reference TRBV5-1 and TRBJ2-7): KAGVTQTPRYLIKTRGQQVTLSCSPISGHRSVSWYQQTPGQGLQFLFEYFSETQRNKGNFPGRFSGRQFSNSRSEMNVSTLELGDSALYLCASSPSPGQGAIEQYFGPGTRLTVT.

The chain carries TRBV9 and TRBJ2-2; 9 bases match TRBD2. V trimming: 4 bases; J trimming: 5 bases; junction bases outside the gene matches: 9. Germline CDR1 is SGDLS and CDR2 is YYNGEE. This CDR3 region has 16 residues. This CDR3 reads CASSPRTSEYTGELFF. The CDR3 region has the DNA TGTGCCAGCAGCCCCCGGACTAGCGAGTATACCGGGGAGCTGTTTTTT.

The genes are TRBV29-1 and TRBJ2-7; possible D gene TRBD1, 6 bases. The germline CDR1 and CDR2 sequences are SQVTM and ANQGSEA. The CDR3 runs 13 residues. Trimming shortened V by 6 bases and J by 0 bases, and 12 bases separated the two germline ends. DNA of the CDR3: TGCAGCGTCAGGGACATTCTCTCCTACGAGCAGTACTTC. Its translation is CSVRDILSYEQYF.

In its sample, this clone was seen a few times. The chain has TRBV5-5 and TRBJ2-3, with D uncertain. CDR3 length: 13 residues. The V and J ends lost 6 bases and 5 bases respectively, with 13 bases between them. Germline CDR1 SGHKS, CDR2 YYEKEE (reference sequence). The CDR3 spells CASNYIPGDTQYF. The CDR3 bases are TGTGCCAGCAACTACATTCCGGGAGATACGCAGTATTTT.

The rearrangement joins TRBV5-1 to TRBJ2-5; 8 bases map to TRBD1. This CDR3 comprises 14 residues. CDR1 SGHRS and CDR2 YFSETQ come from the germline V gene. With 1 base clipped from V and 5 bases from J, the junction kept 4 bases outside the gene matches. CDR3 in amino acids: CASSLQGARETQYF. The CDR3 bases are TGCGCCAGCAGCTTGCAGGGGGCTCGGGAGACCCAGTACTTC.

The chain links TRBV5-5 to TRBJ1-5, with 8 bases aligning to TRBD1. Trimming removed 4 bases from V and 6 bases from J; junction bases left unmatched: 9. The CDR3 runs 15 residues. In germline, CDR1 is SGHKS, CDR2 YYEKEE (reference sequence). The CDR3 DNA follows: TGTGCCAGCAGCAGAGGACAGGGCGGGGCTCAGCCCCAGCATTTT. This translates into CASSRGQGGAQPQHF.

The genes are TRBV5-1 and TRBJ1-2, with D maybe TRBD1 (6 bases). Trimming took 0 bases from V and 8 from J, leaving 20 bases between them. The V gene's germline CDR1 is SGHRS and CDR2 YFSETQ. CDR3 length: 16 residues. CDR3 nucleotides: TGCGCCAGCAGCTTGGCCCCCGACAGGCCCCATTTCGGCTACACCTTC. Its translation is CASSLAPDRPHFGYTF.

The chain has TRBV4-3 and TRBJ2-5; the D call may be TRBD1 or TRBD2 (5 bases each). The V end lost 0 bases, the J end lost 9 bases, and 14 bases lay between the germline ends. The CDR3 spans 14 residues. Per the germline V gene, CDR1 is LGHNA and CDR2 is YSLEER. The CDR3 nucleotides are TGCGCCAGCAGCCAAGATCTGCAGTCGGGGCCCCAGTACTTC. Protein product: CASSQDLQSGPQYF.

On this clone: This may be a read error, as it is one base from a much larger clone. Within the sample, other DNA sequences also encode this same CDR3. The chain couples TRBV18 to TRBJ2-3; no reliable D call. Trimming stripped 2 bases from V and 2 bases from J, with 5 bases between. In germline, CDR1 is KGHSH, CDR2 LQKENI. The CDR3 runs to 13 residues. The CDR3 nucleotides read TGTGCCAGCTCACCAACGGCCACAGATACGCAGTATTTT. Protein sequence: CASSPTATDTQYF.

This clone has only one observation. The chain employs TRBV6-4 and TRBJ1-1, with D possibly TRBD1 on 6 matching bases. In germline, CDR1 is MRHNA, CDR2 SNTAGT. With 7 bases removed from V and 1 base from J, the gap between germline ends came to 10 bases. This CDR3 contains 13 residues. The CDR3 DNA follows: TGTGCCAGCAAGGGGGTGGGGAACACTGAAGCTTTCTTT. Amino acid sequence: CASKGVGNTEAFF.

V gene TRBV11-1 combines with J gene TRBJ2-5; possible D gene TRBD2, 6 bases. V gave up 6 bases and J gave up 0 bases, with 17 bases separating them. Germline V gives CDR1 SGHAT, CDR2 FQDESV (reference sequence). The length of the CDR3 is 16 residues. CDR3 sequence reads: CASRRGEALYQETQYF. CDR3 coding DNA: TGTGCCAGCAGGCGAGGGGAGGCCTTGTACCAAGAGACCCAGTACTTC. Full variable domain (rest looked up from reference TRBV11-1 and TRBJ2-5): EAEVAQSPRYKITEKSQAVAFWCDPISGHATLYWYRQILGQGPELLVQFQDESVVDDSQLPKDRFSAERLKGVDSTLKIQPAELGDSAMYLCASRRGEALYQETQYFGPGTRLLVL.

This clone was observed once. The CDR3, as DNA: TGTGCCAGCAGCCGGACTAGCGGGACGCCGTCGGACGAGCAGTACTTC. Translation gives CASSRTSGTPSDEQYF. The chain has TRBV7-2 and TRBJ2-7; 12 bases match TRBD2. V shed 5 bases and J 5 bases; nucleotides not matched to a gene: 10. Germline V gives CDR1 SGHTA, CDR2 FQGNSA. The CDR3 spans 16 residues.

About this clone: At one end, the junction sequence differs from germline, possibly due to a read error. The gene calls are TRBV18 and TRBJ2-5, with D perhaps TRBD2 (6 bases). CDR1 is KGHSH, CDR2 LQKENI, per germline. The CDR3 covers 20 residues. The CDR3 sequence is CTSSPLPPQAGSQGQETQYF. The CDR3 DNA sequence: TGTACCAGCTCACCACTGCCCCCGCAGGCGGGAAGTCAGGGACAAGAGACCCAGTACTTC.